This T cell receptor (beta chain) comes out of a study of Graves' ophthalmopathy and Graves' hyperthyroidism. Overall study context: Prior to any treatment, peripheral blood was collected at the time of initial diagnosis. General study results and limits: Both a roughly 65% sensitivity and a roughly 72% specificity characterized the model's predictions of ophthalmopathy progression.

Germline V gives CDR1 SQVTM, CDR2 ANQGSEA. The length of the CDR3 is 14 residues. The V segment lost 2 bases and the J segment 4 bases; nucleotides outside the gene matches: 7. This clonotype appeared many times. The antigen remains undetermined. Ophthalmopathy donors were characterized by moderate-to-severe activity, CAS of at least 3, NOSPECS of at least 4, and duration under 3 months. Sampling more than 9 ml of fresh peripheral blood provided the PBMCs. RNA transcripts were the template, and TCR beta CDR3 regions were amplified from them. After a first-round RT-PCR with HTBI primers, a second-round multiplex PCR was run. TCRdb redid the calling of the multiplex PCR reads with MiXCR, one entry per CDR3 protein. This sample carries 200,000 to 250,000 distinct CDR3 sequences, roughly 21% of them seen once, and the ten largest clones take approximately 40%.

Sequenced input: peripheral blood. The J gene is TRBJ1-2, the V gene TRBV29-1; 7 bases are shared with TRBD1. This receptor was taken from a woman aged 45-59 years with Graves' ophthalmopathy. The CDR3 region has the DNA TGCAGCGTTGAAATAGGGGGCTTCGCCTATGGCTACACCTTC. Protein: CSVEIGGFAYGYTF.